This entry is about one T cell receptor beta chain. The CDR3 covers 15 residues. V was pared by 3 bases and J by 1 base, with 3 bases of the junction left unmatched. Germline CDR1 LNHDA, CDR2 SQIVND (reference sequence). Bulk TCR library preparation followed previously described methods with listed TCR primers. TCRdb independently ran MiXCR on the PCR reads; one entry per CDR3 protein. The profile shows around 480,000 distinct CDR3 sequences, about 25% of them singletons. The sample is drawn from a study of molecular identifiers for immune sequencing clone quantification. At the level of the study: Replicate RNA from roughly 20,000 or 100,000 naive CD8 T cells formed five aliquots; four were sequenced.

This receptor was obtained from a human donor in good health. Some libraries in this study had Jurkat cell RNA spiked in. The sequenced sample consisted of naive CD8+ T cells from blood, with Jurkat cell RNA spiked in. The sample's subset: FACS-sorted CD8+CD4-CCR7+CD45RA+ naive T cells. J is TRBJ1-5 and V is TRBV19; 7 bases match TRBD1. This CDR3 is CASSIDRVSNQPQHF. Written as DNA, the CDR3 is TGTGCCAGTAGTATCGACAGGGTAAGCAATCAGCCCCAGCATTTT.